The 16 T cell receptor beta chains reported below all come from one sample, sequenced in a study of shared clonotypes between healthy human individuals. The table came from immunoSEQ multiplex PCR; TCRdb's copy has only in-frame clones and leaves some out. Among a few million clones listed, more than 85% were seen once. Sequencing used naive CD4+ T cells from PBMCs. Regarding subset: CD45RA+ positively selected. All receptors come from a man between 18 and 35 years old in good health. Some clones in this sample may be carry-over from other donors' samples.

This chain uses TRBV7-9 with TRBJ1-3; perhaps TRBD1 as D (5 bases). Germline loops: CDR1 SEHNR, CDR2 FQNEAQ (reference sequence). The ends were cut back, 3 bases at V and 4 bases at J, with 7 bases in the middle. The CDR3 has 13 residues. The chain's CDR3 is CASSLRGGNTIYF. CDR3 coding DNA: TGTGCCAGCAGCTTGAGGGGCGGAAACACCATATATTTT.

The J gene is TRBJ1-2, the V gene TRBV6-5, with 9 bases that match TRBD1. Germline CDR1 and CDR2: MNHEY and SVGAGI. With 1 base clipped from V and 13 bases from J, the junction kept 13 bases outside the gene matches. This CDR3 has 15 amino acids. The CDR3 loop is CASSYLLRDRETLTF. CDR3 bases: TGTGCCAGCAGTTACTTACTCCGGGACAGGGAGACTCTCACCTTC.

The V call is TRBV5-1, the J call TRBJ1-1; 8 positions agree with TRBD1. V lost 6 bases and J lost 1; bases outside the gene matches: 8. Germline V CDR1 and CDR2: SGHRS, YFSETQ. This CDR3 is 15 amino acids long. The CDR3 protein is CASKITGTGNTEAFF. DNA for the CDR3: TGCGCCAGCAAGATAACCGGGACAGGGAACACTGAAGCTTTCTTT.

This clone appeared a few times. CDR3: CASSQGGPSFYGYTF. CDR3 nucleotides: TGCGCCAGCAGCCAAGGGGGTCCTTCCTTCTATGGCTACACCTTC. This chain connects TRBV4-1 to TRBJ1-2; D call uncertain. The germline V gene encodes CDR1 MGHRA and CDR2 YSYEKL. The V and J ends lost 1 base and 4 bases respectively, with 13 bases between them. The CDR3 sequence is 15 residues long.

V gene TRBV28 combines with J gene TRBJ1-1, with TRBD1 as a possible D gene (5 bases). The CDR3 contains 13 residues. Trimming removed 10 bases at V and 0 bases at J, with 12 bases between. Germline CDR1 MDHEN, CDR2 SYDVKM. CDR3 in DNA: TGTGCCACCCTGGGGGGTTTGAACACTGAAGCTTTCTTT. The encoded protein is CATLGGLNTEAFF. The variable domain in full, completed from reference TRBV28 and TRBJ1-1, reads DVKVTQSSRYLVKRTGEKVFLECVQDMDHENMFWYRQDPGLGLRLIYFSYDVKMKEKGDIPEGYSVSREKKERFSLILESASTNQTSMYLCATLGGLNTEAFFGQGTRLTVV.

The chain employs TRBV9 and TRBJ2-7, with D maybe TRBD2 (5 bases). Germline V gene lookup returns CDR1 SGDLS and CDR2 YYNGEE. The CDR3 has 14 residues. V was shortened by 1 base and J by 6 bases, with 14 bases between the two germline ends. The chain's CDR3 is CASSVSSGPSEQYF. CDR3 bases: TGTGCCAGCAGCGTATCAAGCGGCCCGAGCGAGCAGTACTTC.

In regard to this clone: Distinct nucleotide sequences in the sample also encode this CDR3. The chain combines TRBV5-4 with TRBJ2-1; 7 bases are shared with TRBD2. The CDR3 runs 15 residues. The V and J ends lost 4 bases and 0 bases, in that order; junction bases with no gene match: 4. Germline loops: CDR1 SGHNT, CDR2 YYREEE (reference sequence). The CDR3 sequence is CASSISGRSYNEQFF. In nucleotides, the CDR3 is TGTGCCAGCAGCATTAGCGGGCGCTCCTACAATGAGCAGTTCTTC.

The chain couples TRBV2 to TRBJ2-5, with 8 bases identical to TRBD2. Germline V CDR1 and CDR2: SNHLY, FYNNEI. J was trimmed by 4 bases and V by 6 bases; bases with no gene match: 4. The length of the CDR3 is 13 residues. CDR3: CASRASGPETQYF. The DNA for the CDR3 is TGTGCCAGCAGAGCTAGCGGGCCAGAGACCCAGTACTTC.

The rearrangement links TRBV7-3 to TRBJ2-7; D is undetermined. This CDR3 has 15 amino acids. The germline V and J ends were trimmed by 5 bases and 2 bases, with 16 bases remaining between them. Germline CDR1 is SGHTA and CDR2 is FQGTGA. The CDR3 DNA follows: TGTGCCAGCAGCCCGGGCCCCACAGTTACCTACGAGCAGTACTTC. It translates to CASSPGPTVTYEQYF.

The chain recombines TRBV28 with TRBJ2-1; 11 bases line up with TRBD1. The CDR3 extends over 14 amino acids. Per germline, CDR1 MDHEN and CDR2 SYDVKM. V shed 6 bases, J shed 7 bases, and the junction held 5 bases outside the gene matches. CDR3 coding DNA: TGTGCCAGCAGCTTGGACAGGGGGCTGAATGAGCAGTTCTTC. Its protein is CASSLDRGLNEQFF.

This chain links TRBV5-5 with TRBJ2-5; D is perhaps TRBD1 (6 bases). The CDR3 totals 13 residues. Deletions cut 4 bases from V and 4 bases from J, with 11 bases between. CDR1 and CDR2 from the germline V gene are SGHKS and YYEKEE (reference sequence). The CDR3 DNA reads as TGTGCCAGCAGCGGGGCAGGGGCAGAGACCCAGTACTTC. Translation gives CASSGAGAETQYF.

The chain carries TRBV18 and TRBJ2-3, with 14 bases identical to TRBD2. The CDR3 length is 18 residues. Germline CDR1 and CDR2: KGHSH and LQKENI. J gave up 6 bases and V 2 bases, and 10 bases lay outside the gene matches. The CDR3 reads CASSPALGLAGAGDTQYF. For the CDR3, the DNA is TGTGCCAGCTCACCAGCCTTGGGACTAGCGGGAGCAGGTGATACGCAGTATTTT.

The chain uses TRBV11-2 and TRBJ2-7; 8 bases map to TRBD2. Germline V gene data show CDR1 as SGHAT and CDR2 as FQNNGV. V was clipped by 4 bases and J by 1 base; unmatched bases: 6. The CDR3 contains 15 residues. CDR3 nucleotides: TGTGCCAGCAGCTCCGGGACTAGGGCTTCCTACGAGCAGTACTTC. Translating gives CASSSGTRASYEQYF.

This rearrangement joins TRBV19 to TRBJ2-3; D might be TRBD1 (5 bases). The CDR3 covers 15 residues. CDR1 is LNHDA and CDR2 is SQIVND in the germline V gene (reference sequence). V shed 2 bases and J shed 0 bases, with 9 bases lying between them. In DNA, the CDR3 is TGTGCCAGTAGTATAAGTCAGGGAAGCACAGATACGCAGTATTTT. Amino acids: CASSISQGSTDTQYF.

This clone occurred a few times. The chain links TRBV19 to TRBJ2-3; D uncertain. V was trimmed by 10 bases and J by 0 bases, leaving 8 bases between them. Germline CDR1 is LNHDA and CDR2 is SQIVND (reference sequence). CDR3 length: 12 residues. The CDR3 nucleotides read TGTGCCACAGAGACTAGCACAGATACGCAGTATTTT. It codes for CATETSTDTQYF.

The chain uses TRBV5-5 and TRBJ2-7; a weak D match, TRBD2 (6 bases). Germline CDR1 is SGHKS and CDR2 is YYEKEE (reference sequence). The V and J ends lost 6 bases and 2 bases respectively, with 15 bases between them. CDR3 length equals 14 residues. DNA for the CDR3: TGTGCCAGCAAGCGGACCGGGGGAACCTACGAGCAGTACTTC. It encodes CASKRTGGTYEQYF.